This T cell receptor (beta chain) comes out of a study of identical twins. This clonotype showed up just a few times. Germline V CDR1 and CDR2: SGHTA, FQGNSA. This CDR3 spans 16 amino acids. V gave up 4 bases and J gave up 4 bases; unmatched junction bases: 10. TCRdb analysed the 5' RACE reads with MiXCR anew, one entry per CDR3 protein. The table lists hundreds of thousands of distinct CDR3 sequences, 15% to 20% of them singletons. The same sample was also used in a study of T cells expressing NK-cell markers.

Material for sequencing was PBMCs. The chain carries TRBV7-2 and TRBJ2-3, with 8 bases identical to TRBD2. The source is a woman under 30 in good health. Written as DNA, the CDR3 is TGTGCCAGCAGCTCCATGGGACCAGCGGGAGCAGATACGCAGTATTTT. Its protein is CASSSMGPAGADTQYF.